One sample yielded the 16 T cell receptor beta chains listed below, sequenced in a study of cytotoxic CD8 clonotypes in ibrutinib-treated CLL. Libraries were prepared by immunoSEQ multiplex PCR; TCRdb keeps only in-frame clonotypes and omits some of them. The sample has approximately 29,000 clones, around three fifths seen once; the top ten hold 14%. Specimen: PBMCs, collected before ibrutinib treatment. The receptors derive from a human donor with chronic lymphocytic leukemia.

To note about this clone: The junction shows a germline mismatch at one end, possibly a read error. The chain uses TRBV20-1 and TRBJ1-2, with 7 bases aligning to TRBD1. The length of the CDR3 is 10 residues. Germline V gene data show CDR1 as DFQATT and CDR2 as SNEGSKA (reference sequence). The CDR3 bases are TGCAGGGCTACAGGGGATGGCTACACCTTC. The encoded protein is CRATGDGYTF.

Only a few counts were recorded for this clone. This sequence joins TRBV28 and TRBJ2-7; TRBD1 matches at 7 bases. V lost 3 bases and J lost 1; bases outside the gene matches: 6. CDR1 and CDR2 (germline): MDHEN, SYDVKM. The CDR3 loop spans 15 amino acids. CDR3 sequence: CASSFRGSKSYEQYF. The CDR3 DNA reads TGTGCCAGCAGTTTCAGGGGGAGCAAGTCCTACGAGCAGTACTTC.

The rearrangement joins TRBV4-1 to TRBJ2-7; D gene unclear. The V and J ends lost 1 base and 2 bases respectively, with 9 bases between them. CDR1 MGHRA and CDR2 YSYEKL come from the germline V gene. CDR3 size: 14 residues. CDR3 protein: CASSQGPSTYEQYF. CDR3 nucleotide sequence: TGCGCCAGCAGCCAAGGGCCCAGTACCTACGAGCAGTACTTC.

The chain uses TRBV7-8 and TRBJ1-2; weak D call: TRBD1 (5 bases). V was pared by 0 bases and J by 10 bases, with 12 bases between. There are 13 residues in the CDR3. Germline V gene data show CDR1 as SGHVS and CDR2 as FQNEAQ. The CDR3 bases are TGTGCCAGCAGCTTAGCCCATTCGGGGGACTACACCTTC. It yields the protein CASSLAHSGDYTF.

CDR3 DNA: TGTGCCAGCAGCTCCCGGGACTCCCCCTCCTACGAGCAGTACTTC. Its protein is CASSSRDSPSYEQYF. The J gene is TRBJ2-7, the V gene TRBV11-2; a possible D gene is TRBD2 (6 bases). Germline-derived CDR1 and CDR2 are SGHAT and FQNNGV. The CDR3 contains 15 residues. Trimming pared 4 bases from V and 0 bases from J, leaving 13 bases between.

V and J are TRBV28 and TRBJ2-5, with D possibly TRBD2 on 6 matching bases. CDR1 is MDHEN and CDR2 is SYDVKM in the germline V gene. V lost 8 bases and J lost 2, with 15 bases in between. This CDR3 is 14 amino acids long. CDR3 region: CASVSLGGQETQYF. The CDR3, as DNA: TGTGCCAGCGTCTCCCTTGGGGGGCAAGAGACCCAGTACTTC. The whole variable domain, filled in from reference TRBV28 and TRBJ2-5, reads DVKVTQSSRYLVKRTGEKVFLECVQDMDHENMFWYRQDPGLGLRLIYFSYDVKMKEKGDIPEGYSVSREKKERFSLILESASTNQTSMYLCASVSLGGQETQYFGPGTRLLVL.

The chain is built from TRBV14 and TRBJ1-2; D unclear. Trimming shortened V by 4 bases and J by 4 bases, and 10 bases separated the two germline ends. CDR1 SGHDN and CDR2 FVKESK come from the germline V gene. CDR3 length equals 13 residues. DNA of the CDR3: TGTGCCAGCAGCCTAGGACCGCCCTATGGCTACACCTTC. Protein sequence: CASSLGPPYGYTF.

The chain joins TRBV5-8 to TRBJ1-2, with D tentatively TRBD1 (5 bases). CDR3 length equals 14 residues. From germline, CDR1 is SGHTS and CDR2 YDEGEE. Trimming took 4 bases from V and 7 from J, leaving 17 bases between them. CDR3 in amino acids: CASSRPDKAFGYTF. For the CDR3, the DNA is TGTGCCAGCAGCCGGCCGGACAAAGCATTTGGCTACACCTTC. Drawing the rest from reference TRBV5-8 and TRBJ1-2, the complete variable domain is EAGVTQSPTHLIKTRGQQATLRCSPISGHTSVYWYQQALGLGLQFLLWYDEGEERNRGNFPPRFSGRQFPNYSSELNVNALELEDSALYLCASSRPDKAFGYTFGSGTRLTVV.

The chain joins TRBV5-1 to TRBJ2-5; 7 positions agree with TRBD2. CDR1 and CDR2 (germline): SGHRS, YFSETQ. V shed 6 bases, J shed 2 bases, and the junction held 7 bases outside the gene matches. The CDR3 sequence is 14 residues long. The CDR3 nucleotides are TGCGCCAGCAATGGAGCGGGGTTGCAAGAGACCCAGTACTTC. This sequence encodes CASNGAGLQETQYF.

The gene calls are TRBV7-2 and TRBJ1-3; a weak D match, TRBD1 (5 bases). Trimming pared 1 base from V and 7 bases from J, leaving 8 bases between. Germline V gene lookup returns CDR1 SGHTA and CDR2 FQGNSA. CDR3 size: 13 residues. CDR3 sequence: CASSLGPGNTIYF. DNA of the CDR3: TGTGCCAGCAGCTTAGGCCCAGGGAACACCATATATTTT.

This clone was detected only once. V usage is TRBV6-5 and J usage is TRBJ2-7, with 8 bases aligning to TRBD1. The V gene's germline CDR1 is MNHEY and CDR2 SVGAGI. V was clipped by 6 bases and J by 5 bases; unmatched bases: 12. CDR3 length equals 15 residues. CDR3 nucleotides: TGTGCCAGCAGCCGTTTGACAGGGGCCAAGGACGAGCAGTACTTC. Protein: CASSRLTGAKDEQYF.

The chain has TRBV6-1 and TRBJ2-5; perhaps TRBD2 as D (7 bases). The germline gives CDR1 MNHNS, CDR2 SASEGT. This CDR3 has 14 residues. The V end lost 8 bases, the J end lost 3 bases, and 16 bases lay between the germline ends. CDR3 coding DNA: TGTGCCAGCCGGGGGGTACAGGGTAAAGAGACCCAGTACTTC. The encoded protein is CASRGVQGKETQYF.

The V gene is TRBV28, the J gene TRBJ2-7; D remains ambiguous. Germline values: CDR1 MDHEN, CDR2 SYDVKM. V lost 9 bases, J lost 0 bases, and 15 bases lay in between. CDR3 length: 14 amino acids. CDR3 DNA sequence: TGTGCCAGTTGGGATGGGCTATACTCCTACGAGCAGTACTTC. Its translation is CASWDGLYSYEQYF.

In its sample, this clone was seen a few times. V usage is TRBV6-5 and J usage is TRBJ1-3; 9 bases match TRBD1. The CDR3 is made up of 15 amino acids. Per germline, CDR1 MNHEY and CDR2 SVGAGI. J lost 5 bases, V lost 10 bases, and 12 bases had no gene match. CDR3 amino acids: CATGQGISLRNTIYF. The CDR3 DNA sequence: TGTGCCACCGGACAGGGGATTTCTCTGAGAAACACCATATATTTT.

The sample holds one count of this clone. This chain connects TRBV18 to TRBJ2-3; 8 bases are shared with TRBD1. The germline V gene encodes CDR1 KGHSH and CDR2 LQKENI. The length of the CDR3 is 15 residues. J was trimmed by 4 bases and V by 0 bases; bases with no gene match: 3. Here the CDR3 DNA reads TGTGCCAGCTCACCACCCCAGGGGGCGGCAGATACGCAGTATTTT. This translates into CASSPPQGAADTQYF.

J is TRBJ1-2 and V is TRBV15, with 8 bases aligning to TRBD1. The CDR3 is made up of 16 amino acids. The J segment lost 7 bases and the V segment lost 0 bases, leaving 10 bases of the junction unmatched. CDR1 is LNHNV and CDR2 is YYDKDF in the germline V gene (reference sequence). This chain's CDR3 is CATSRDLGQVVSGYTF. The CDR3 DNA reads TGTGCCACCAGCAGAGATCTGGGACAGGTAGTGTCTGGCTACACCTTC.